This T cell receptor beta chain was observed in a study of control samples from healthy donors and cancer patients. TCRdb keeps only in-frame clones here, not all; method: immunoSEQ multiplex PCR. The sample carries about 130,000 clones, about 88% recorded once. The CDR3 is made up of 13 amino acids. Germline V gives CDR1 LNHDA, CDR2 SQIVND (reference sequence). V lost 0 bases to trimming and J lost 5 bases, with 7 bases between them. This sequence originates from a middle-aged man in good health. Source material: blood. This chain uses TRBV19 with TRBJ2-5; D not resolved. CDR3 DNA: TGTGCCAGTAGTATAGAGAATGGGGAGACCCAGTACTTC. It encodes CASSIENGETQYF.